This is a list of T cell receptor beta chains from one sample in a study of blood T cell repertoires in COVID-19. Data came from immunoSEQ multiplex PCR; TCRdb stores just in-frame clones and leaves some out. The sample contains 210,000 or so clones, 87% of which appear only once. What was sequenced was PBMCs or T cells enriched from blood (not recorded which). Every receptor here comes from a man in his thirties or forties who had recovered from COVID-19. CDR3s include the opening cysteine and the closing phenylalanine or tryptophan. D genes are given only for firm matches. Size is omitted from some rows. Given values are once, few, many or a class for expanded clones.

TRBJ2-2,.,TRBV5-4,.,TGTGCCAGCAGCTCCCACCGGGGAGGTCCCGGGGAGCTGTTTTTT,CASSSHRGGPGELFF
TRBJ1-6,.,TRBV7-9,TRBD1,TGTGCCAGCAGCTTTGGGGACAGGGCAAATTCACCCCTCCACTTT,CASSFGDRANSPLHF
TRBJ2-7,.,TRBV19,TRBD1,TGTGCCAGTAGTATACCAGGGGGCTTCTACGAGCAGTACTTC,CASSIPGGFYEQYF
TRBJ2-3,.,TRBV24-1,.,TGTGCCACCAGTGACCGGACTAGCACAGATACGCAGTATTTT,CATSDRTSTDTQYF
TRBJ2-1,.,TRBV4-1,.,TGCGCCACGTCTAGCAGACATAACAATGAGCAGTTCTTC,CATSSRHNNEQFF
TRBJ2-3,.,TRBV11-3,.,TGTGCCAGCAGCTTAGGTCGGACAGATACGCAGTATTTT,CASSLGRTDTQYF
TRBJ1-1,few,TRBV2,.,TGTGCCAGCAGTGTGAGGGTAGGCACTGAAGCTTTCTTT,CASSVRVGTEAFF
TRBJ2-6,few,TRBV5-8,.,TGTGCCAGCAGCTCAAAATCATCGGGGGCTGGGGCCAACGTCCTGACTTTC,CASSSKSSGAGANVLTF
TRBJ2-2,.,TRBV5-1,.,TGCGCCAGCAGCCCCCACCGTGTGGAGGGGTACACCGGGGAGCTGTTTTTT,CASSPHRVEGYTGELFF
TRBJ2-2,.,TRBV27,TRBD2,TGTGCCAGCAGATCGGGAGGCCACACCGGGGAGCTGTTTTTT,CASRSGGHTGELFF
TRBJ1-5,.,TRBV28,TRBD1,TGTGCCAGCACGAGACAGGGGCTTAGCAATCAGCCCCAGCATTTT,CASTRQGLSNQPQHF
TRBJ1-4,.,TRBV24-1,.,TGTGCCACCAGTCCCTGGACAGCGCGATCTAATGAAAAACTGTTTTTT,CATSPWTARSNEKLFF
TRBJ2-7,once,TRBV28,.,TGTGCCAGCAGTTACCCCAACCCCGGGAAAAACTACGAGCAGTACTTC,CASSYPNPGKNYEQYF
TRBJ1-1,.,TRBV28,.,TGTGCCAGCAGTTATTCGGACAGAGAAGCTTTCTTT,CASSYSDREAFF
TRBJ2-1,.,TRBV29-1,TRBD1,TGCAGCGTATCCCGGGACAGTTACAATGAGCAGTTCTTC,CSVSRDSYNEQFF
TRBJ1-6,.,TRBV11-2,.,TGTGCCAGCAGCTCCAGTTTCGGACGACAGTCTCAAAATTCACCCCTCCACTTT,CASSSSFGRQSQNSPLHF
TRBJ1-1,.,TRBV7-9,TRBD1,TGTGCCAGCAGCTTAGGACAGGGGAGGACTGAAGCTTTCTTT,CASSLGQGRTEAFF
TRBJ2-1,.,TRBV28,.,TGTGCCAGCAGTTTCGGGGGGCCCTCCTACAATGAGCAGTTCTTC,CASSFGGPSYNEQFF
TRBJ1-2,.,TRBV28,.,TGTGCCAGCAGTGCCGCGGGGGGCCTATATGGCTACACCTTC,CASSAAGGLYGYTF
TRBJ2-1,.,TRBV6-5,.,TGTGCCAGCAGTATACTAAGCTCCTACAATGAGCAGTTCTTC,CASSILSSYNEQFF
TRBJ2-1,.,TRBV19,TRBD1,TGTGCCAGTACCAAGCCGGGACAGGAACAAGTTTCCTACAATGAGCAGTTCTTC,CASTKPGQEQVSYNEQFF
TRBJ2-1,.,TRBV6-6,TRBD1,TGTGCCAGCAGTAATGGTGGGACAGGGTTTCCCAATGAGCAGTTCTTC,CASSNGGTGFPNEQFF
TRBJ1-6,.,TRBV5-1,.,TGCGCCAGCACCCCGAATGGGCGGGAACCTAATTCACCCCTCCACTTT,CASTPNGREPNSPLHF
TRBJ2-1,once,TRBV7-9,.,TGTGCCAGCAGTGCAGGGGCCTACAATGAGCAGTTCTTC,CASSAGAYNEQFF
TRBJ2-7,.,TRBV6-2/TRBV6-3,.,TGTGCCAGCAGCCATTTCCGGGACAATACCTACGAGCAGTACTTC,CASSHFRDNTYEQYF
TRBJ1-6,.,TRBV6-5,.,TGTGCCAGCAGCCCCACCGACATCCCAAATTCACCCCTCCACTTT,CASSPTDIPNSPLHF
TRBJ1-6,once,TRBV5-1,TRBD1,TGCGCCAGCATGCAGGGGGCGAATAATTCACCCCTCCACTTT,CASMQGANNSPLHF
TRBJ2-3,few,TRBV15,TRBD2,TGTGCCACCAGACCTAGCGGGACCAGCACAGATACGCAGTATTTT,CATRPSGTSTDTQYF
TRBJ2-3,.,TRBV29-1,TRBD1,TGCAGCGTTGATGTGGGACAGACAGATACGCAGTATTTT,CSVDVGQTDTQYF
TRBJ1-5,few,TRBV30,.,TGTGCCTGGAGTGTGGTCGGGCCGGGGGCCCAGCATTTT,CAWSVVGPGAQHF
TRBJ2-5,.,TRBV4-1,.,TGCGCCAGCAGCCAAGTTCACAGCCAAGAGACCCAGTACTTC,CASSQVHSQETQYF
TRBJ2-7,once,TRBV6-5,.,TGTGCCAGCAGTCGGGAGGGACAGCTCTCCTACGAGCAGTACTTC,CASSREGQLSYEQYF
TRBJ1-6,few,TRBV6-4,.,TGTGCCAGCAGTGAGCAGGGCCAAAATTCACCCCTCCACTTT,CASSEQGQNSPLHF
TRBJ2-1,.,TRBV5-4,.,TGTGCCAGCAGCTTCCCTGTGGGCGAGGGGGAGGAGCAGTTCTTC,CASSFPVGEGEEQFF
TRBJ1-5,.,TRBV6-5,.,TGTGCCAGCAGTTCAACAGGGTTTAGCAATCAGCCCCAGCATTTT,CASSSTGFSNQPQHF
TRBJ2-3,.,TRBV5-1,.,TGCGCCAGCAGCGCCGGACACCCGTCAGATACGCAGTATTTT,CASSAGHPSDTQYF
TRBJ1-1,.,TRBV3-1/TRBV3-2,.,TGTGCCAGCAGCCCGGAGCTTAAGATCACTGAAGCTTTCTTT,CASSPELKITEAFF
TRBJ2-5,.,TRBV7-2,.,TGTGCCAGCAGCCCTCAAGAGACCCAGTACTTC,CASSPQETQYF
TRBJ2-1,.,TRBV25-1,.,TGTGCCAGCTCTGAATACGGGGTACGGGAGCAGTTCTTC,CASSEYGVREQFF
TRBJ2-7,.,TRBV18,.,TGTGCCAGCTCACCTTCGATAGGGGGCTCCTACGAGCAGTACTTC,CASSPSIGGSYEQYF
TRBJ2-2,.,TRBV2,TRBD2,TGTGCCAGCAGTGCCCGGGCGGGGGGGAACACCGGGGAGCTGTTTTTT,CASSARAGGNTGELFF
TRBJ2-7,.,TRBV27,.,TGTGCCAGCAGTTCTCGGAGTATTGCGCGGGGGCCCTACGAGCAGTACTTC,CASSSRSIARGPYEQYF
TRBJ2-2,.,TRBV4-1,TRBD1,TGCGCCAGCAGGGACAGGGGGCACACCGGGGAGCTGTTTTTT,CASRDRGHTGELFF
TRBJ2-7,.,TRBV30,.,TGTGCCTGGAGTAACGGGTACGAGCAGTACTTC,CAWSNGYEQYF
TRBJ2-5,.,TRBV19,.,TGTGCCAGTAGTACCCCAGGGGGGCCACTGCAGACCCAGTACTTC,CASSTPGGPLQTQYF
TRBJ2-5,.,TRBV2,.,TGTGCCAGCACGGTGGGCAGGCAAGAGACCCAGTACTTC,CASTVGRQETQYF
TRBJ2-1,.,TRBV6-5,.,TGTGCCAGCAGAAAGACAAGCTCCTACAATGAGCAGTTCTTC,CASRKTSSYNEQFF
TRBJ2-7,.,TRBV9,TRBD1,TGTGCCAGCAGCGCCACCGGGACAGTCTTAACCGACGAGCAGTACTTC,CASSATGTVLTDEQYF
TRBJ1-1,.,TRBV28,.,TGTGCCAGCAGACCCAGGGTTAGTAGCACTGAAGCTTTCTTT,CASRPRVSSTEAFF
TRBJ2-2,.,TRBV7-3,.,TGTGCCAGCAGCTTCGTTGACACCGGGGAGCTGTTTTTT,CASSFVDTGELFF
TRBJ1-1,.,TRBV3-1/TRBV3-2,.,TGTGCCAGCAGCCCGCCCTACGCGGTTGAAGCTTTCTTT,CASSPPYAVEAFF
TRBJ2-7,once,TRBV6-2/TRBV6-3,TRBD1,TGTGCCAGCAGTTTCCGACAGGGGCCAAAGGAGCAGTACTTC,CASSFRQGPKEQYF
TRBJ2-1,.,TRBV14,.,TGTGCCAGCAGCCATGGCCCCCGTAGGGGAAGCTCCTACAATGAGCAGTTCTTC,CASSHGPRRGSSYNEQFF
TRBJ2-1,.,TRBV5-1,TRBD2,TGCGCCAGCAGCTTGGTGGTGGATTATAGCGGGAACAATGAGCAGTTCTTC,CASSLVVDYSGNNEQFF
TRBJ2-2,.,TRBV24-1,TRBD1,TGTGCCACCAGTGACGTCCCGGGACAGGGGGCGGGGAACACCGGGGAGCTGTTTTTT,CATSDVPGQGAGNTGELFF